Listed below are T cell receptor beta chains from one sample, sequenced in a study of blood T cell repertoires in COVID-19. Measured with immunoSEQ multiplex PCR; TCRdb has only the in-frame clones, and not every one. The repertoire has hundreds of thousands of clones, about 90% of them found once; the top ten carry 1% to 1.5%. Material: peripheral blood. The receptor source for this set is a man in his forties or fifties with acute or convalescent COVID-19. Both conserved end residues are part of each CDR3. The D gene is left open where the match is weak. Not every row has a clone size; where given, it reads once, few, many or a size class.

-	TRBD1	TRBV5-6	TRBJ1-3	TGTGCCAGCAGCTCGGGGGGACAGGCGATGCAAAACACCATATATTTT	CASSSGGQAMQNTIYF
-	-	TRBV19	TRBJ1-1	TGTGCCAGTAGTCGCGGGAACACTGAAGCTTTCTTT	CASSRGNTEAFF
-	TRBD2	TRBV5-5	TRBJ2-3	TGTGCCAGCAGCAGGCCGGGACTAGCGGTGGCAGATACGCAGTATTTT	CASSRPGLAVADTQYF
-	TRBD1	TRBV10-3	TRBJ2-7	TGTGCCATCATGGCAGGGGGCGCGGAATCCTACGAGCAGTACTTC	CAIMAGGAESYEQYF
once	-	TRBV3-1/TRBV3-2	TRBJ1-2	TGTGCCAGCAGCCAATCACAGTTGAGCTATGGCTACACCTTC	CASSQSQLSYGYTF
-	-	TRBV5-4	TRBJ1-1	TGTGCCAGCAGCTTGATGAGGAACGTCCCAACGACGTACACTGAAGCTTTCTTT	CASSLMRNVPTTYTEAFF
once	-	TRBV9	TRBJ2-7	TGTGCCAGCAGCCCCGACAGTCGGAGCTCCTACGAGCAGTACTTC	CASSPDSRSSYEQYF
-	TRBD1	TRBV7-6	TRBJ2-7	TGTGCCAGCAGCGCCGATCAGGGGGCTGAGGACGAGCAGTACTTC	CASSADQGAEDEQYF
-	TRBD1	TRBV11-2	TRBJ1-6	TGTGCCAGCAGCACCGGGACAGAATCACCCCTCCACTTT	CASSTGTESPLHF
-	TRBD1	TRBV4-3	TRBJ2-7	TGCGCCAGCAGCCAAGGGGACAGCAATTGGGAGGAGCAGTACTTC	CASSQGDSNWEEQYF
-	-	TRBV3-1/TRBV3-2	TRBJ1-6	TGTGCCAGCAGCCAAGATGACAGATTCTCCTATAATTCACCCCTCCACTTT	CASSQDDRFSYNSPLHF
-	TRBD2	TRBV19	TRBJ2-7	TGTGCCAGTAGTGCGCTAGGACTAGCGGGGACGTACGAGCAGTACTTC	CASSALGLAGTYEQYF
-	TRBD1	TRBV19	TRBJ1-5	TGTGCCAGTAGTAGACCGGGACAGGGGAGCAATCAGCCCCAGCATTTT	CASSRPGQGSNQPQHF
-	-	TRBV5-4	TRBJ2-2	TGTGCCAGCAGCCCTCGCGGGGCCGGGGAGCTGTTTTTT	CASSPRGAGELFF
-	-	TRBV5-1	TRBJ2-5	TGCGCCAGCGGGGGGGCAACACAAGAGACCCAGTACTTC	CASGGATQETQYF
once	-	TRBV5-1	TRBJ1-5	TGCGCCAGCAGCTTGGGGGTCGGGGGAGTAAATCAGCCCCAGCATTTT	CASSLGVGGVNQPQHF
-	TRBD2	TRBV7-3	TRBJ2-1	TGTGCCAGCAGCTTTAGAGCGGGGGGGCCTAACAATGAGCAGTTCTTC	CASSFRAGGPNNEQFF
-	-	TRBV29-1	TRBJ1-2	TGCAGCGTTGAAACCCCCGGGACTAACTATGGCTACACCTTC	CSVETPGTNYGYTF
-	TRBD1	TRBV6-2/TRBV6-3	TRBJ1-5	TGTGCCAGCAGTCGACAGGGAGGATTCAATCAGCCCCAGCATTTT	CASSRQGGFNQPQHF
once	-	TRBV7-9	TRBJ1-4	TGTGCCAGCAGCTTAGCGCAGGTGGCTAATGAAAAACTGTTTTTT	CASSLAQVANEKLFF
-	-	TRBV19	TRBJ1-1	TGTGCCACCATGGGGGGTCCCAGGAACACTGAAGCTTTCTTT	CATMGGPRNTEAFF
-	-	TRBV6-1	TRBJ2-5	TGTGCCAGCAGTGAAAGCCCAGGGGTATTAGGGACCCAGTACTTC	CASSESPGVLGTQYF
-	TRBD1	TRBV30	TRBJ1-6	TGTGCCTGGAGTAGGGACAGATTTTCACCCCTCCACTTT	CAWSRDRFSPLHF
-	TRBD2	TRBV5-4	TRBJ2-7	TGTGCCAGCAGCTTGGATGGGGGCGGGAGGGCTCCGTACGAGCAGTACTTC	CASSLDGGGRAPYEQYF
-	-	TRBV3-1/TRBV3-2	TRBJ2-7	TGTGCCAGCAGCTTACTAGACGAGCAGTACTTC	CASSLLDEQYF
-	-	TRBV7-9	TRBJ2-7	TGTGCCAGCAGCATGACAGTATACGAGCAGTACTTC	CASSMTVYEQYF